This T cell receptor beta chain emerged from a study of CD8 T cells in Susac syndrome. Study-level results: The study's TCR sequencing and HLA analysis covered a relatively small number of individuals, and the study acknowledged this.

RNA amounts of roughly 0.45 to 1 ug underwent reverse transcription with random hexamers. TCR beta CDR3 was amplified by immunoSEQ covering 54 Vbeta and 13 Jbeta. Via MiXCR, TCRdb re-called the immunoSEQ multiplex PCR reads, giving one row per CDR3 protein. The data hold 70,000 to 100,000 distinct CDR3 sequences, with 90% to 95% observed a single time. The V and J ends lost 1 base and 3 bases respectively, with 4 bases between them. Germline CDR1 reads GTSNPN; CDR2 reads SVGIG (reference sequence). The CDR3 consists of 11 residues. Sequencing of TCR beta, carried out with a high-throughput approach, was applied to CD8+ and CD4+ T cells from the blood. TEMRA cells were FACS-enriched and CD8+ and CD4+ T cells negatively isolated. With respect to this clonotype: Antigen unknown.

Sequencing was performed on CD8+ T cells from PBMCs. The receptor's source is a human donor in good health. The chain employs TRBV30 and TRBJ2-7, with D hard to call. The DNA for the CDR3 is TGTGCCTGGAGTGGCTACTACGAGCAGTACTTC. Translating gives CAWSGYYEQYF.